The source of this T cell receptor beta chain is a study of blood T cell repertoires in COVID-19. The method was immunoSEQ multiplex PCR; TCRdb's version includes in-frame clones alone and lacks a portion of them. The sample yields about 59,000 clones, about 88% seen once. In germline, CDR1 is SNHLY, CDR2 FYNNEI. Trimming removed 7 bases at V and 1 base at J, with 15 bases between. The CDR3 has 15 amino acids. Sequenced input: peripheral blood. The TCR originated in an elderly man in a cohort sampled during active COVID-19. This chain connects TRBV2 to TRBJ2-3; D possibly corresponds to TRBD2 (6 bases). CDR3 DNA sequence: TGTGCCAGCACCCTGGGACTTCCGCGCACAGATACGCAGTATTTT. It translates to CASTLGLPRTDTQYF.